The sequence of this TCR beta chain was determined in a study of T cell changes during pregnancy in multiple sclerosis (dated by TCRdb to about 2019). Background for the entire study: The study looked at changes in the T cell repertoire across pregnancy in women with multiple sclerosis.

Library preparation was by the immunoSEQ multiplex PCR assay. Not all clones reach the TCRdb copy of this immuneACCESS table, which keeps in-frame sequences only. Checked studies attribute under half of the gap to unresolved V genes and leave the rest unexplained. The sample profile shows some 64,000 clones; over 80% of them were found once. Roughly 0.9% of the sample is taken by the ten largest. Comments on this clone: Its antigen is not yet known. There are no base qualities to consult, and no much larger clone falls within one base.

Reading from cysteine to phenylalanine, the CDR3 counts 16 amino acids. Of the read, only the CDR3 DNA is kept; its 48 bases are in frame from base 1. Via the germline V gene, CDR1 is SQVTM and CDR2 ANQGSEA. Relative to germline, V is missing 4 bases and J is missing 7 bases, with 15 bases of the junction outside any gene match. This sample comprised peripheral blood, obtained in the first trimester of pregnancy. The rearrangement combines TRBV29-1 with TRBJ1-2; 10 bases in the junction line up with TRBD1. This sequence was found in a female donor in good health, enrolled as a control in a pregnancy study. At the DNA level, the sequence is TGCAGCGTTGCGCCGGGACAGGGGCGGAGAAGAAGTGGCTACACCTTC. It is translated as CSVAPGQGRRRSGYTF.